This T cell receptor (beta chain) comes out of a study of OX40 agonist ivuxolimab in advanced cancers. In germline, CDR1 is SGHVS, CDR2 FQNEAQ. CDR3 length equals 15 residues. With 4 bases removed from V and 7 bases from J, the gap between germline ends came to 19 bases. Produced via immunoSEQ multiplex PCR; TCRdb's table is partial and in-frame only. The sample carries fewer than 130,000 clones, more than 70% recorded once. V usage is TRBV7-8 and J usage is TRBJ1-1; possible D gene TRBD1, 5 bases. The sample here was CD4+ or CD8+ T cells sorted from blood, taken in a trial of the OX40 agonist ivuxolimab. This TCR was recovered from an adult with an advanced solid tumor such as melanoma, head and neck, liver or kidney cancer. Here the CDR3 DNA reads TGTGCCAGCAGCTCAACTCCGTATGACAGAGATGAAGCTTTCTTT. Translation: CASSSTPYDRDEAFF.